These 18 T cell receptor beta chains originate from one sample sequenced in a study of regulatory T cells in long-lasting Graves disease. With iRepertoire HTBI primers and Arm-PCR of CDR3 regions, TCR beta libraries were built. From the multiplex PCR reads, TCRdb called clonotypes with MiXCR, one entry per CDR3 protein. The sample includes about 210,000 distinct CDR3 sequences, approximately 19% seen only once; the top ten take 12%. Time point in this sample: newly diagnosed GD, antithyroid drugs for less than 3 months. Isolated PBMC RNA provided the starting material for the TCR library. These data were likewise used in another study, on T cells in Graves' hyperthyroidism and ophthalmopathy.

The source material was peripheral blood mononuclear cells (PBMCs), sampled at new diagnosis, from a patient treated with antithyroid drugs. The receptors were sampled from a woman in her twenties or thirties with Graves disease.

This clonotype was counted at least ten times. The chain combines TRBV28 with TRBJ2-7; tentatively, D is TRBD1 or TRBD2 (5 bases each). Germline V gene data show CDR1 as MDHEN and CDR2 as SYDVKM. Trimming pared 6 bases from V and 0 bases from J, leaving 12 bases between. The CDR3 consists of 14 residues. This CDR3 reads CASSNAGGSYEQYF. Written as DNA, the CDR3 is TGTGCCAGCAGCAATGCTGGGGGCTCCTACGAGCAGTACTTC.

This clonotype was seen repeatedly, ten times or more. This chain connects TRBV2 to TRBJ1-6; tentatively, D is TRBD1 (6 bases). The CDR3 spans 14 residues. V lost 6 bases and J lost 7, with 13 bases in between. Germline values: CDR1 SNHLY, CDR2 FYNNEI. CDR3 sequence reads: CASRGGRGNSPLHF. The CDR3 coding sequence is TGTGCCAGCAGGGGAGGGAGGGGGAATTCACCCCTCCACTTT.

This clonotype has ten or more counts. This chain links TRBV19 with TRBJ1-1; TRBD1 is a possible D gene (5 bases). Per the germline V gene, CDR1 is LNHDA and CDR2 is SQIVND (reference sequence). V lost 5 bases and J lost 3, with 19 bases in between. There are 16 residues in the CDR3. The CDR3, as DNA: TGTGCCAGTAGTGGGCGTAAGGGGCTGCTGGACACTGAAGCTTTCTTT. Its protein product is CASSGRKGLLDTEAFF.

This clonotype was observed at least ten times. The genes are TRBV28 and TRBJ2-3; 11 bases line up with TRBD2. Trimming cost V 9 bases and J 7 bases; bases outside gene matches: 9. Per germline, CDR1 MDHEN and CDR2 SYDVKM. The CDR3 runs 14 residues. The CDR3 sequence is CASSSGGTLYTQYF. The CDR3 DNA sequence: TGTGCCAGTTCTAGCGGGGGGACCCTCTATACGCAGTATTTT.

This clonotype was seen repeatedly, ten times or more. One end of the junction fails to match germline, which may point to a read error. This chain uses TRBV12-3 or TRBV12-4 with TRBJ2-5; TRBD2 agrees at 12 bases. The CDR3 contains 15 residues. The CDR3 DNA is TGTTCCAGCAGTCGGACTAGCGGGGCGCCCCGGGACCAGTACTTC. It translates to CSSSRTSGAPRDQYF.

This clonotype was counted at least ten times. The rearrangement uses TRBV6-1 and TRBJ1-1; no reliable D call. The germline V gene encodes CDR1 MNHNS and CDR2 SASEGT. The CDR3 runs to 14 residues. With 2 bases removed from V and 5 bases from J, the gap between germline ends came to 12 bases. CDR3 sequence reads: CASSERPSRTEAFF. The CDR3 nucleotides read TGTGCCAGCAGTGAACGGCCCTCTCGGACTGAAGCTTTCTTT.

This clonotype was counted at least ten times. The chain uses TRBV19 and TRBJ1-2; D is unclear. The CDR3 is 17 residues long. V shed 0 bases and J shed 0 bases, with 14 bases lying between them. The V gene's germline CDR1 is LNHDA and CDR2 SQIVND (reference sequence). CDR3 sequence reads: CASSIDGRSGANYGYTF. In DNA, the CDR3 is TGTGCCAGTAGTATAGACGGAAGGAGTGGGGCTAACTATGGCTACACCTTC.

The V call is TRBV9, the J call TRBJ2-2; D unresolved. The CDR3 spans 14 residues. Germline assignment: CDR1 SGDLS and CDR2 YYNGEE. Trimming removed 0 bases at V and 4 bases at J, with 7 bases between. For the CDR3, the DNA is TGTGCCAGCAGCGTAGTAATGAGCACCGGGGAGCTGTTTTTT. It is translated as CASSVVMSTGELFF.

The table lists this clonotype with many counts. The chain employs TRBV2 and TRBJ2-5, with 12 positions matching TRBD2. The CDR3 totals 16 residues. CDR1 is SNHLY, CDR2 FYNNEI, per germline. The V gene end was trimmed by 3 bases and the J gene end by 2 bases; junction bases not matched to a gene: 4. CDR3 residues: CASSENLAGGQETQYF. The CDR3 DNA is TGTGCCAGCAGTGAGAACCTAGCGGGGGGGCAAGAGACCCAGTACTTC.

As for this clonotype: Being one base from a much bigger clone, this may be a read error. This rearrangement joins TRBV30 to TRBJ1-5, with D unclear. Germline V CDR1 and CDR2: GTSNPN, SVGIG (reference sequence). V was clipped by 0 bases and J by 4 bases, with 10 bases between them. The CDR3 contains 14 residues. The CDR3, as DNA: TGTGCCTGGAGTGTTTGGTCTCATAATCAGCCCCAGCATTTT. This sequence encodes CAWSVWSHNQPQHF.

Of note for this clonotype: A much bigger clone sits one base away, suggesting this may be a read error. The chain joins TRBV2 to TRBJ2-1; the D gene is possibly TRBD2 (6 bases). V dropped 7 bases and J dropped 7 bases, with 20 bases sitting between them. Germline CDR1 and CDR2: SNHLY and FYNNEI. This CDR3 spans 15 amino acids. The chain's CDR3 is CASTPGRGMRNEQFF. DNA of the CDR3: TGTGCCAGCACCCCGGGACGGGGGATGCGGAATGAGCAGTTCTTC.

This clonotype was picked up many times. The chain couples TRBV3-1 to TRBJ2-7, with D possibly matching TRBD1 (6 bases). V was cut by 0 bases and J by 3 bases, with 12 bases left in between. The CDR3 is 15 residues long. CDR1 is LGHDT, CDR2 YNNKEL, per germline (reference sequence). CDR3 DNA sequence: TGTGCCAGCAGCCAAGATCGAGGACAGAGCTACGAGCAGTACTTC. Residues: CASSQDRGQSYEQYF.

The table lists this clonotype with many counts. The chain links TRBV10-2 to TRBJ1-6; 9 bases fit TRBD1. Germline V gene sequence: CDR1 WSHSY, CDR2 SAAADI. The CDR3 has 14 residues. With V trimmed by 4 bases and J by 10 bases, 5 bases remained unmatched. The DNA for the CDR3 is TGCGCCAGCAGTGTGAGGACAGGGGAGTCACCCCTCCACTTT. Protein: CASSVRTGESPLHF.

Remarks on this clonotype: Sequence at one end of the junction differs from germline and may be a read error. CDR3: CASSAGQGANYGYAF. CDR3 nucleotide sequence: TGCGCCAGCAGCGCGGGACAGGGCGCTAACTATGGCTACGCCTTC. The chain recombines TRBV5-1 with TRBJ1-2; 9 bases are shared with TRBD1. The CDR3 runs 15 residues. Germline assignment: CDR1 SGHRS and CDR2 YFSETQ.

This clonotype was picked up a small number of times. The J gene is TRBJ2-7, the V gene TRBV7-9, with 14 bases identical to TRBD2. V shed 10 bases, J shed 0 bases, and the junction held 14 bases outside the gene matches. The CDR3 totals 18 residues. Germline CDR1 is SEHNR and CDR2 is FQNEAQ (reference sequence). CDR3 nucleotide sequence: TGTGCCATTCCGAACCCGGGACTAGCGGGAGTCGTCTCCTACGAGCAGTACTTC. It codes for CAIPNPGLAGVVSYEQYF. Based on the CDR3 plus reference TRBV7-9 and TRBJ2-7, the full variable domain is DTGVSQNPRHKITKRGQNVTFRCDPISEHNRLYWYRQTLGQGPEFLTYFQNEAQLEKSRLLSDRFSAERPKGSFSTLEIQRTEQGDSAMYLCAIPNPGLAGVVSYEQYFGPGTRLTVT.

This clonotype showed up many times. V usage is TRBV12-3 or TRBV12-4 and J usage is TRBJ2-5, with TRBD2 identical over 13 bases. V was pared by 6 bases and J by 2 bases, with 6 bases of the junction left unmatched. This CDR3 contains 16 residues. The CDR3 sequence: CASRSGLAGRQETQYF. The DNA for the CDR3 is TGTGCCAGCAGATCGGGACTAGCGGGGAGGCAAGAGACCCAGTACTTC.

The CDR3 nucleotides read TGTGCCAGCAGCGTAGTTGAAGGGTATTCAAGCACCGGGGAGCTGTTTTTT. This translates into CASSVVEGYSSTGELFF. The V call is TRBV9, the J call TRBJ2-2; no clear D. CDR3 length equals 17 residues. Between the trimmed V and J ends, which lost 0 bases and 4 bases, there was a span of 16 bases. Germline loops: CDR1 SGDLS, CDR2 YYNGEE.

This clonotype was detected many times. This chain connects TRBV3-1 to TRBJ2-7; the D gene is possibly TRBD1 (5 bases). In germline, CDR1 is LGHDT, CDR2 YNNKEL (reference sequence). The ends were cut back, 0 bases at V and 0 bases at J, with 9 bases in the middle. The CDR3 sequence is 15 residues long. CDR3 sequence reads: CASSQEQGSSYEQYF. The CDR3 DNA reads as TGTGCCAGCAGCCAAGAGCAGGGAAGCTCCTACGAGCAGTACTTC.